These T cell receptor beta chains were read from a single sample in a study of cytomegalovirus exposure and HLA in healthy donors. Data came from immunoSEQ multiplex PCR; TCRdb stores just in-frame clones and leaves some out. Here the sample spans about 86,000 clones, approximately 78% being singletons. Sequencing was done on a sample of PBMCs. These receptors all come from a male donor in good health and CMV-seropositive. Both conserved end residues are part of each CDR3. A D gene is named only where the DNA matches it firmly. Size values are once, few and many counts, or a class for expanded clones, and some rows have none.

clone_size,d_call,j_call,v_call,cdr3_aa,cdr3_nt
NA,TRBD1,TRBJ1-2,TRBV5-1,CASSLQGGQSSGGYTF,TGCGCCAGCAGCTTACAAGGGGGACAGTCTTCGGGAGGCTACACCTTC
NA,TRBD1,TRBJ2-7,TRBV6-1,CASRRTGGYEQYF,TGTGCCAGCAGAAGGACAGGGGGCTACGAGCAGTACTTC
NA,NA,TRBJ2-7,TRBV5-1,CASSLGGGRGYEQYF,TGCGCCAGCAGCTTGGGTGGTGGTCGGGGCTACGAGCAGTACTTC
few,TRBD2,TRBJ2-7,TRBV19,CASSVSGGSYEQYF,TGTGCCAGTAGTGTTAGCGGGGGCTCCTACGAGCAGTACTTC
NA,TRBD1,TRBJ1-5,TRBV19,CASSGRTGYSNQPQHF,TGTGCCAGTAGTGGAAGGACAGGGTATAGCAATCAGCCCCAGCATTTT
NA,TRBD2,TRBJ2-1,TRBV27,CASSFKSGRAYNEQFF,TGTGCCAGCAGTTTCAAAAGCGGGAGAGCATACAATGAGCAGTTCTTC
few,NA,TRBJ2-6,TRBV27,CASSFWRAGANVLTF,TGTGCCAGCAGTTTTTGGAGGGCTGGGGCCAACGTCCTGACTTTC
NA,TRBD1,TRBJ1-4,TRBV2,CASSAYGTDNEKLFF,TGTGCCAGCAGTGCCTACGGGACAGATAATGAAAAACTGTTTTTT
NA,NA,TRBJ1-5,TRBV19,CASTSGRGPNQPQHF,TGTGCCAGTACCTCAGGGCGGGGTCCCAATCAGCCCCAGCATTTT
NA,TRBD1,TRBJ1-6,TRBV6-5,CASSSLGTGDSPLHF,TGTGCCAGCAGTTCTCTCGGGACAGGGGATTCACCCCTCCACTTT
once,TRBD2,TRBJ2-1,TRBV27,CASTYSGLQFF,TGTGCCAGCACCTATAGCGGGCTGCAGTTCTTC
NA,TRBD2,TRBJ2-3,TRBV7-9,CAGEREGLATQYF,TGTGCCGGCGAGCGGGAGGGTCTGGCTACGCAGTATTTT
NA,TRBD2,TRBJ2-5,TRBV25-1,CASSDSGGYRTQETQYF,TGTGCCAGCAGTGACTCCGGGGGGTACAGGACCCAAGAGACCCAGTACTTC
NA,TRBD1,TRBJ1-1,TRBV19,CASRDSNTEAFF,TGTGCCAGCCGGGACAGTAACACTGAAGCTTTCTTT
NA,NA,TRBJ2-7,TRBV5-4,CASSLLAGGDEQYF,TGTGCCAGCAGCTTGCTAGCAGGCGGGGACGAGCAGTACTTC
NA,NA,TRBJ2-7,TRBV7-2,CASSLGGSTYEQYF,TGTGCCAGCAGCTTAGGTGGCAGTACCTACGAGCAGTACTTC
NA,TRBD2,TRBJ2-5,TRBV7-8,CASTTPASGNQETQYF,TGTGCCAGCACCACTCCGGCTAGCGGGAATCAAGAGACCCAGTACTTC
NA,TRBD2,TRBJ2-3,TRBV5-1,CASSLGTSGGTDTQYF,TGCGCCAGCAGCTTGGGAACTAGCGGGGGCACAGATACGCAGTATTTT
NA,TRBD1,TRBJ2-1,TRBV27,CASSYLSTGNLVHEQFF,TGTGCCAGCAGTTACTTATCGACAGGGAATCTCGTCCATGAGCAGTTCTTC
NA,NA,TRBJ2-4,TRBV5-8,CASNHKGGGSAKNIQYF,TGTGCCAGCAACCACAAAGGCGGGGGCTCGGCCAAAAACATTCAGTACTTC
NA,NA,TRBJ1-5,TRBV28,CASSFLGGGGSNQPQHF,TGTGCCAGCAGTTTCCTCGGGGGAGGGGGTAGCAATCAGCCCCAGCATTTT
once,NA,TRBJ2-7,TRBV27,CASSLSQGQHEQYF,TGTGCCAGCAGTTTGTCGCAGGGGCAACACGAGCAGTACTTC
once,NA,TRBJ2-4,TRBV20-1,CSARVEREWYF,TGCAGTGCTAGAGTTGAGAGGGAGTGGTACTTC
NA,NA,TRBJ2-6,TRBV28,CASSPVVFPGANVLTF,TGTGCCAGCAGCCCAGTCGTGTTTCCTGGGGCCAACGTCCTGACTTTC
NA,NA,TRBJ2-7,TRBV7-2,CASSEGRYEQYF,TGTGCCAGCAGCGAGGGGAGGTACGAGCAGTACTTC
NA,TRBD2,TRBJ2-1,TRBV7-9,CASSLRGGYEQFF,TGTGCCAGCAGCTTGCGGGGAGGGTATGAGCAGTTCTTC
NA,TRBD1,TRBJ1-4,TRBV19,CASTLTGPNEKLFF,TGTGCCAGTACCTTGACAGGGCCTAATGAAAAACTGTTTTTT
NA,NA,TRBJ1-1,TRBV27,CASTIFGQFMNTEAFF,TGTGCCAGCACTATCTTTGGACAGTTCATGAACACTGAAGCTTTCTTT
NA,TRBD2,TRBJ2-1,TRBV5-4,CASRPGTSSYNEQFF,TGTGCCAGCAGACCAGGGACTAGCTCCTACAATGAGCAGTTCTTC
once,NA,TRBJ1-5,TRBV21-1,CASSNEASSNQPQHF,TGTGCCAGCAGCAATGAGGCCTCCAGCAATCAGCCCCAGCATTTT
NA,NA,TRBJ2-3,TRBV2,CATRGGIGTDTQYF,TGTGCTACGAGGGGGGGAATCGGTACAGATACGCAGTATTTT
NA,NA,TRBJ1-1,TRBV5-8,CASSPTLTTEAFF,TGTGCCAGCAGCCCAACATTGACAACTGAAGCTTTCTTT
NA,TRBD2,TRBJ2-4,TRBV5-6,CASSLLAGLFPYF,TGTGCCAGCAGCTTGCTAGCGGGACTTTTTCCGTACTTC
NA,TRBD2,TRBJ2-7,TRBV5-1,CAPSGGSGGYEQYF,TGCGCTCCAAGTGGAGGGAGCGGGGGTTACGAGCAGTACTTC
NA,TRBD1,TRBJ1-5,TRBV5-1,CASSLGGGDQPQHF,TGCGCCAGCAGCTTGGGAGGGGGCGATCAGCCCCAGCATTTT
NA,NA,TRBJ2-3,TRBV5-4,CASSLAGQATSTDTQYF,TGTGCCAGCAGCTTGGCCGGTCAAGCGACTAGCACAGATACGCAGTATTTT
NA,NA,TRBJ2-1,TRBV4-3,CASSSIGAGEGNEQFF,TGCGCCAGCAGCTCGATAGGAGCAGGGGAGGGCAATGAGCAGTTCTTC
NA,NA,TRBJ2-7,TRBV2,CASRRQGGWRERPYEQYF,TGTGCCAGCAGACGCCAAGGGGGCTGGCGGGAAAGACCCTACGAGCAGTACTTC
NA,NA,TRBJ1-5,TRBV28,CASSLEGRDRQPQHF,TGTGCCAGCAGTTTAGAGGGGAGGGACCGTCAGCCCCAGCATTTT
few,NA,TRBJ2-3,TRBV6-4,CASSDSRTVTDTQYF,TGTGCCAGCAGTGACTCCCGGACAGTGACAGATACGCAGTATTTT
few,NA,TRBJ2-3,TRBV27,CASSLSRVGAGVWNTQYF,TGTGCCAGCAGTTTATCTCGGGTGGGGGCGGGAGTGTGGAATACGCAGTATTTT
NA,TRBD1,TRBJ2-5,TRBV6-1,CASSDRQGETQYF,TGTGCCAGCAGTGATAGACAGGGGGAGACCCAGTACTTC
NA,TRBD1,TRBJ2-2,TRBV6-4,CASSDSTGGTGELFF,TGTGCCAGCAGTGACTCGACAGGGGGCACCGGGGAGCTGTTTTTT
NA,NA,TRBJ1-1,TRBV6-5,CASTPPGRAAEAFF,TGTGCCAGCACCCCCCCTGGGAGGGCAGCTGAAGCTTTCTTT
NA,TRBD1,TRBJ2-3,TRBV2,CASSRDRGFTQYF,TGTGCCAGCAGTAGGGACAGGGGGTTCACGCAGTATTTT
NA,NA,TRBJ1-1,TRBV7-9,CASSLARGGGTEAFF,TGTGCCAGCAGCTTAGCGCGGGGGGGAGGAACTGAAGCTTTCTTT
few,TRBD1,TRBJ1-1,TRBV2,CASSDNRGWITEAFF,TGTGCCAGCAGCGACAACAGGGGGTGGATAACTGAAGCTTTCTTT
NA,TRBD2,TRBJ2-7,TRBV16,CASSQSGLLAGGYEQYF,TGTGCCAGCAGCCAAAGTGGTCTATTGGCGGGGGGATACGAGCAGTACTTC
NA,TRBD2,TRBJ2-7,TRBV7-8,CASRPLARESYEQYF,TGTGCCAGCAGGCCACTAGCGCGAGAATCCTACGAGCAGTACTTC
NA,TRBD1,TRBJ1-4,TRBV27,CASNPTGGREKLFF,TGTGCCAGCAACCCGACAGGGGGCCGTGAAAAACTGTTTTTT
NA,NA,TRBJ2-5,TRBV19,CASGRGETQYF,TGTGCCAGTGGTCGCGGGGAGACCCAGTACTTC
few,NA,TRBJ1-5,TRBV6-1,CASSDRSTGAGQPQHF,TGTGCCAGCAGTGATCGGTCGACGGGCGCGGGCCAGCCCCAGCATTTT
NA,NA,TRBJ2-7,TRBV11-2,CASSLGLTYEQYF,TGTGCCAGCAGCCTCGGACTCACCTACGAGCAGTACTTC
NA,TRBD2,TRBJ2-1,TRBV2,CASASGNSRDEQFF,TGTGCCAGTGCTAGCGGGAATAGTAGGGATGAGCAGTTCTTC